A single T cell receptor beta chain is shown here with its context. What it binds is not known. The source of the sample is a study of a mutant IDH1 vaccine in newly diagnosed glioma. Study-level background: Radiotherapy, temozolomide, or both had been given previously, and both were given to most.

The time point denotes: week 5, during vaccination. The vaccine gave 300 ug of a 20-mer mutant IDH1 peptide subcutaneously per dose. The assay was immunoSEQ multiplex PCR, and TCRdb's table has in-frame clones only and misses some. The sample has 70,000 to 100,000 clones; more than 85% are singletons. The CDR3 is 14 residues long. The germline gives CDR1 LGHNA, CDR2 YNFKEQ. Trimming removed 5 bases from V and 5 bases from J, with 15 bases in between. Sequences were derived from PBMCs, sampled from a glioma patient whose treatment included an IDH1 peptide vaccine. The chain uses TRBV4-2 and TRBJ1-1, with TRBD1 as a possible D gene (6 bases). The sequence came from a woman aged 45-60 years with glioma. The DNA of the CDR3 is TGTGCCAGCAGCTTGGGCCTGAGGGGGACTGAAGCTTTCTTT. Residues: CASSLGLRGTEAFF.